Listed here are 13 T cell receptor beta chains from one sample, sequenced in a study of shared clonotypes between healthy human individuals. The assay was immunoSEQ multiplex PCR, and TCRdb's table has in-frame clones only and misses some. The top ten hold 0.1% to 0.15% of the sample, which has millions of clones, roughly 96% seen once. The source material was naive CD4+ T cells sorted from blood. Subset specified: CD45RA+ positively selected. The receptors were gathered from a young man in good health.

The chain employs TRBV6-1 and TRBJ2-7, with 12 bases identical to TRBD2. Germline values: CDR1 MNHNS, CDR2 SASEGT. The length of the CDR3 is 14 residues. J gave up 3 bases and V 4 bases, and 1 base lay outside the gene matches. The CDR3 DNA follows: TGTGCCAGCAGTGGACTAGCGGGAGACTACGAGCAGTACTTC. This encodes CASSGLAGDYEQYF.

This clone was detected once. The chain has TRBV2 and TRBJ2-5; perhaps TRBD1 as D (7 bases). V lost 0 bases and J 5 bases, leaving 16 bases between the germline ends. The CDR3 covers 16 residues. Germline V gives CDR1 SNHLY, CDR2 FYNNEI. CDR3 DNA: TGTGCCAGCAGTGAAGCGCTTCAGGGGGGACGGGAGACCCAGTACTTC. Its translation is CASSEALQGGRETQYF.

The V gene is TRBV7-9, the J gene TRBJ1-3, with D uncertain. The CDR3 is 14 residues long. V was shortened by 3 bases and J by 7 bases, with 13 bases between the two germline ends. In germline, CDR1 is SEHNR, CDR2 FQNEAQ (reference sequence). The CDR3 loop reads CASSFSGMRNTIYF. The CDR3 coding sequence is TGTGCCAGCAGCTTTTCGGGAATGAGGAACACCATATATTTT. The full variable domain, rest sourced from reference TRBV7-9 and TRBJ1-3, is DTGVSQNPRHKITKRGQNVTFRCDPISEHNRLYWYRQTLGQGPEFLTYFQNEAQLEKSRLLSDRFSAERPKGSFSTLEIQRTEQGDSAMYLCASSFSGMRNTIYFGEGSWLTVV.

On this clone itself: One end of the junction is discordant with germline, which a read error may explain. The chain has TRBV27 and TRBJ2-4; TRBD1 aligns across 7 bases. Germline V gives CDR1 MNHEY, CDR2 SMNVEV (reference sequence). The CDR3 sequence is 16 residues long. The CDR3 DNA reads as TGTGTCAGCAGTTCCCCGGGACAGCTAGCCAAAAACATTCAGTACTTC. Translation: CVSSSPGQLAKNIQYF.

The chain combines TRBV4-2 with TRBJ2-3; 12 nucleotides align to TRBD2. The CDR3 is 18 amino acids. Trimming removed 1 base from V and 8 bases from J; junction bases left unmatched: 13. The V gene's germline CDR1 is LGHNA and CDR2 YNFKEQ. The CDR3: CASSQVGGTSGSSGTQYF. In DNA, the CDR3 is TGTGCCAGCAGCCAAGTGGGGGGGACTAGCGGGTCCAGCGGTACGCAGTATTTT.

Only one count was recorded for this clone. The rearrangement joins TRBV28 to TRBJ2-7; 11 positions match TRBD2. Germline values: CDR1 MDHEN, CDR2 SYDVKM. Unmatched junction bases numbered 8, after V lost 2 bases and J lost 2 bases. The CDR3 consists of 17 residues. CDR3 DNA: TGTGCCAGCAGTTTACCGGGGACTAGCGGAGGGGCCTACGAGCAGTACTTC. Encoded protein: CASSLPGTSGGAYEQYF.

As concerns this clone: Other DNA sequences in this sample translate to the same CDR3. This chain links TRBV5-1 with TRBJ2-1; D not certain. Germline V CDR1 and CDR2: SGHRS, YFSETQ. CDR3 size: 15 residues. Deletions cut 5 bases from V and 0 bases from J, with 12 bases between. The CDR3 DNA is TGCGCCAGCAGTCTAGGCGCCGGCTCCTACAATGAGCAGTTCTTC. It is translated as CASSLGAGSYNEQFF. Filled out from reference TRBV5-1 and TRBJ2-1, the complete variable domain reads KAGVTQTPRYLIKTRGQQVTLSCSPISGHRSVSWYQQTPGQGLQFLFEYFSETQRNKGNFPGRFSGRQFSNSRSEMNVSTLELGDSALYLCASSLGAGSYNEQFFGPGTRLTVL.

The V and J genes are TRBV7-8 and TRBJ1-3; 8 nucleotides align to TRBD1. CDR3 length: 18 residues. J lost 0 bases, V lost 0 bases, and 7 bases had no gene match. Germline CDR1 and CDR2: SGHVS and FQNEAQ. The CDR3 region is CASSLASGGGLSGNTIYF. The CDR3 bases are TGTGCCAGCAGCTTAGCGTCAGGGGGCGGCCTCTCTGGAAACACCATATATTTT.

This clone occurred once. The chain employs TRBV6-1 and TRBJ1-5, with D possibly matching TRBD1 (5 bases). This CDR3 region has 13 residues. Trimming took 3 bases from V and 9 from J, leaving 12 bases between them. Germline V CDR1 and CDR2: MNHNS, SASEGT. This CDR3 is CASSEVRERPQHF. The CDR3 region has the DNA TGTGCCAGCAGTGAGGTCAGGGAGAGGCCCCAGCATTTT.

This clone came up once. The V and J genes are TRBV7-3 and TRBJ2-1, with D possibly being TRBD2 (5 bases). The V end was cut by 4 bases, the J end by 0 bases, with 13 bases between. This CDR3 has 16 residues. Germline V gene data show CDR1 as SGHTA and CDR2 as FQGTGA. CDR3 sequence: CASSYTAGSSYNEQFF. In DNA form, the CDR3 reads TGTGCCAGCAGCTATACCGCGGGTAGCTCCTACAATGAGCAGTTCTTC.

This chain links TRBV6-5 with TRBJ2-3, with D maybe TRBD1 (6 bases). This CDR3 is 14 amino acids long. The V gene lost 4 bases and the J gene lost 3 bases, with 11 bases spanning the gap. CDR1 is MNHEY and CDR2 is SVGAGI in the germline V gene. DNA of the CDR3: TGTGCCAGCAGTTTCCGCGACAGGACAGATACGCAGTATTTT. Protein sequence: CASSFRDRTDTQYF.

DNA of the CDR3: TGCGCCAGCAGGGCCGGGACTAGCGGGAATTGGTACGAGCAGTACTTC. It encodes CASRAGTSGNWYEQYF. The rearrangement joins TRBV10-2 to TRBJ2-7, with 13 bases lining up with TRBD2. The CDR3 length is 16 residues. CDR1 and CDR2 from the germline V gene are WSHSY and SAAADI. V shed 6 bases, J shed 4 bases, and the junction held 9 bases outside the gene matches.

A word on this clone: This CDR3 is also generated by other DNA sequences in the sample. This chain uses TRBV5-6 with TRBJ2-1, with 10 positions matching TRBD1. The CDR3 consists of 14 residues. Germline CDR1 reads SGHDT; CDR2 reads YYEEEE. With 4 bases clipped from V and 4 bases from J, the junction kept 2 bases outside the gene matches. CDR3 bases: TGTGCCAGCAGCCCGGGACAGGGGTACAATGAGCAGTTCTTC. Amino acids: CASSPGQGYNEQFF.